These 32 T cell receptor beta chains came from one sample sequenced in a study of CD8+CD57+ T cells in acquired aplastic anemia (dated by TCRdb to the late 2010s). TCRdb lists the instrument as Illumina HiSeq 2000. TCR beta VDJ combination and CDR3 sequence profiling used genomic DNA as the template. TCRdb reran the public reads through fastp at Q25 and MiXCR, keeping productive beta chains. Identical CDR3 proteins give one entry, which carries the most common genes and DNA. This sample is represented by approximately 200,000 distinct CDR3 sequences; 64% of them were singletons. Clones ranked in the top ten supply about half of the sample. Sequencing was done on a sample of sorted CD4+, CD8+, or CD8+CD57+ T cells (not recorded which) from PBMCs. The receptors shown here come from a human donor with severe aplastic anemia or a healthy control (not recorded which).

In its sample, this clonotype was seen once. The J gene is TRBJ1-4, the V gene TRBV2; D possibly corresponds to TRBD1 (5 bases). CDR1 is SNHLY, CDR2 FYNNEI, per germline. The CDR3 spans 10 residues. Trimming pared 8 bases from V and 13 bases from J, leaving 11 bases between. The CDR3 spells CASGGGLLFF. The CDR3 bases are TGTGCCAGCGGGGGGGGTTTACTGTTTTTT.

The rearrangement links TRBV7-9 to TRBJ2-7; TRBD2 is a possible D gene (5 bases). The length of the CDR3 is 14 residues. The V and J ends lost 10 bases and 7 bases respectively, with 23 bases between them. Germline assignment: CDR1 SEHNR and CDR2 FQNEAQ (reference sequence). The CDR3 nucleotides are TGTGCCACCCTCCTCGGGGAAACGCTGAGGGAGCAGTACTTC. Protein product: CATLLGETLREQYF.

The chain combines TRBV24-1 with TRBJ2-3, with TRBD1 matching 11 bases. V was pared by 4 bases and J by 3 bases, with 5 bases of the junction left unmatched. Germline CDR1 is KGHDR and CDR2 is SFDVKD. The CDR3 is 16 residues long. Written as DNA, the CDR3 is TGTGCCACCAGTGACGGGACAGGGGGAAATACAGATACGCAGTATTTT. This sequence encodes CATSDGTGGNTDTQYF.

V gene TRBV7-9 combines with J gene TRBJ2-5, with 7 positions matching TRBD2. This CDR3 has 15 residues. V trimming: 1 base; J trimming: 4 bases; junction bases outside the gene matches: 6. The germline V gene encodes CDR1 SEHNR and CDR2 FQNEAQ (reference sequence). The CDR3 here is CASSLGAGEGETQYF. The CDR3 region has the DNA TGTGCCAGCAGCTTAGGGGCGGGGGAAGGAGAGACCCAGTACTTC.

In this sample, this clonotype turned up many times. This chain connects TRBV5-6 to TRBJ1-1; TRBD1 aligns across 7 bases. Germline V lookup: CDR1 SGHDT, CDR2 YYEEEE. CDR3 length equals 14 residues. The V segment lost 3 bases and the J segment 11 bases; nucleotides outside the gene matches: 13. For the CDR3, the DNA is TGTGCCAGCAGCTGGGGGACAGCGTCTCACGAGGCTTTCTTT. The encoded protein is CASSWGTASHEAFF. Together with reference TRBV5-6 and TRBJ1-1, the CDR3 gives the full variable domain: DAGVTQSPTHLIKTRGQQVTLRCSPKSGHDTVSWYQQALGQGPQFIFQYYEEEERQRGNFPDRFSGHQFPNYSSELNVNALLLGDSALYLCASSWGTASHEAFFGQGTRLTVV.

This clonotype was recorded a few times. The rearrangement uses TRBV20-1 and TRBJ2-5; D might be TRBD2 (5 bases). Germline V CDR1 and CDR2: DFQATT, SNEGSKA (reference sequence). There are 12 residues in the CDR3. For the CDR3, the DNA is TGCAGCGTTGTAGCGAATCAAGAGACCCAGTACTTC. It yields the protein CSVVANQETQYF.

The chain is built from TRBV25-1 and TRBJ1-1; D is undetermined. The CDR3 totals 14 residues. Trimming took 4 bases from V and 0 from J, leaving 9 bases between them. Germline loops: CDR1 MGHDK, CDR2 SYGVNS. The CDR3 nucleotides read TGTGCCAGCAGTGTTTCGACTGTGAACACTGAAGCTTTCTTT. Translated, it gives CASSVSTVNTEAFF.

This rearrangement joins TRBV7-9 to TRBJ1-4; D is ambiguous. There are 11 residues in the CDR3. Looked up from germline, CDR1 is SEHNR and CDR2 is FQNEAQ (reference sequence). Trimming cost V 5 bases and J 8 bases, with 6 bases left between them. CDR3 bases: TGTGCCAGCAGCCGGGTAGAAAAACTGTTTTTT. This encodes CASSRVEKLFF.

The rearrangement links TRBV24-1 to TRBJ2-1; 7 bases line up with TRBD1. The V segment lost 2 bases and the J segment 8 bases; nucleotides outside the gene matches: 14. The length of the CDR3 is 17 residues. Germline loops: CDR1 KGHDR, CDR2 SFDVKD. The CDR3, as DNA: TGTGCCACCAGTGATTCCCAGACAGGGAATATTGGCGATGAGCAGTTCTTC. It codes for CATSDSQTGNIGDEQFF.

Comment on this clonotype: An end of the junction differs from the germline gene, which may be a read error. The CDR3 is CAIEGGPSDNEQFF. Here the CDR3 DNA reads TGTGCCATCGAGGGAGGGCCCTCCGACAATGAGCAGTTCTTC. The rearrangement links TRBV10-3 to TRBJ2-1; 7 positions match TRBD2. CDR1 is ENHRY and CDR2 is SYGVKD in the germline V gene. The CDR3 contains 14 residues.

V is TRBV9 and J is TRBJ2-7, with 7 positions matching TRBD2. This CDR3 is 14 amino acids long. Trimming took 3 bases from V and 2 from J; bases not matched to a gene: 5. Germline values: CDR1 SGDLS, CDR2 YYNGEE. Here the CDR3 reads CASSAAGTTYEQYF. For the CDR3, the DNA is TGTGCCAGCAGCGCAGCGGGGACCACCTACGAGCAGTACTTC.

The chain combines TRBV19 with TRBJ2-4; D is possibly TRBD1 (6 bases). This CDR3 has 14 amino acids. Trimming cost V 5 bases and J 5 bases, with 13 bases left between them. From germline, CDR1 is LNHDA and CDR2 SQIVND (reference sequence). CDR3 sequence: CASSVQGVQNIQYF. The CDR3 bases are TGTGCCAGTAGTGTACAGGGTGTGCAAAACATTCAGTACTTC.

The chain joins TRBV5-1 to TRBJ2-2; D remains ambiguous. Germline loops: CDR1 SGHRS, CDR2 YFSETQ. The CDR3 is 12 residues long. V dropped 6 bases and J dropped 5 bases, with 8 bases sitting between them. The CDR3 region is CASNNGTGELFF. The CDR3 DNA is TGCGCCAGCAATAACGGGACCGGGGAGCTGTTTTTT.

This rearrangement joins TRBV19 to TRBJ1-5; possible D gene TRBD1, 5 bases. Trimming pared 9 bases from V and 8 bases from J, leaving 17 bases between. The CDR3 loop spans 13 amino acids. Germline lookup yields CDR1 LNHDA and CDR2 SQIVND (reference sequence). In DNA form, the CDR3 reads TGTGCCAGCAACACGGGGGTTTGGGAGCCCCAGCATTTT. Translated, it gives CASNTGVWEPQHF.

The rearrangement uses TRBV12-3 or TRBV12-4 and TRBJ2-1, with a tentative D call TRBD2 (7 bases). Trimming left V 7 bases short and J 6 bases short, with 16 bases between. The CDR3 has 14 amino acids. The CDR3 protein is CASTWGGARNEQFF. CDR3 nucleotides: TGTGCCAGCACCTGGGGGGGGGCCCGCAATGAGCAGTTCTTC.

This chain joins TRBV7-9 and TRBJ2-7; D is ambiguous. The germline gives CDR1 SEHNR, CDR2 FQNEAQ (reference sequence). V shed 5 bases and J shed 2 bases, with 19 bases lying between them. The length of the CDR3 is 16 residues. The CDR3 reads CASSHKSYEATYEQYF. CDR3 in DNA: TGTGCCAGCAGCCACAAGAGCTATGAAGCAACCTACGAGCAGTACTTC. Using reference TRBV7-9 and TRBJ2-7 for the parts outside the CDR3, the full variable domain is DTGVSQNPRHKITKRGQNVTFRCDPISEHNRLYWYRQTLGQGPEFLTYFQNEAQLEKSRLLSDRFSAERPKGSFSTLEIQRTEQGDSAMYLCASSHKSYEATYEQYFGPGTRLTVT.

This clonotype was observed a handful of times. V usage is TRBV7-3 and J usage is TRBJ2-2, with 9 bases identical to TRBD1. This CDR3 region has 15 residues. Germline V CDR1 and CDR2: SGHTA, FQGTGA. Losses at the gene ends were 1 base for V and 4 bases for J; bases not matched to a gene: 1. The CDR3 loop is CASSLKTGGTGELFF. DNA of the CDR3: TGTGCCAGCAGCTTAAAGACAGGGGGCACCGGGGAGCTGTTTTTT.

This clonotype was seen a handful of times. The chain is built from TRBV10-3 and TRBJ2-7, with TRBD1 matching 7 bases. The CDR3 totals 16 residues. Losses at the gene ends were 4 bases for V and 1 base for J; bases not matched to a gene: 10. Germline V gives CDR1 ENHRY, CDR2 SYGVKD. The CDR3 coding sequence is TGTGCCATCAGTGTATCCCTACGGGACAGATCCTACGAGCAGTACTTC. Translated, it gives CAISVSLRDRSYEQYF.

This rearrangement joins TRBV24-1 to TRBJ2-7; tentatively, D is TRBD2 (6 bases). V dropped 4 bases and J dropped 7 bases, with 13 bases sitting between them. There are 13 residues in the CDR3. From germline, CDR1 is KGHDR and CDR2 SFDVKD. The CDR3 sequence is CATSDTSLGEQYF. For the CDR3, the DNA is TGTGCCACCAGTGACACTAGCCTGGGGGAGCAGTACTTC.

The J gene is TRBJ2-3, the V gene TRBV7-9; 9 bases line up with TRBD2. The CDR3 is made up of 15 amino acids. Germline CDR1 SEHNR, CDR2 FQNEAQ (reference sequence). Trimming took 0 bases from V and 5 from J; bases not matched to a gene: 3. Written as DNA, the CDR3 is TGTGCCAGCAGCTTAGCCGCTAGCGGGGAAGATACGCAGTATTTT. It is translated as CASSLAASGEDTQYF.

The gene calls are TRBV20-1 and TRBJ1-1; D call uncertain. The CDR3 is 11 residues long. The ends were cut back, 3 bases at V and 8 bases at J, with 10 bases in the middle. CDR1 DFQATT and CDR2 SNEGSKA come from the germline V gene (reference sequence). The CDR3 reads CSARSIHEAFF. The CDR3 DNA reads TGCAGTGCTAGGTCCATCCACGAAGCTTTCTTT.

This clonotype has only one observation. The V gene is TRBV19, the J gene TRBJ2-3; TRBD2 matches 9 bases. Germline loops: CDR1 LNHDA, CDR2 SQIVND (reference sequence). J lost 0 bases, V lost 4 bases, and 2 bases had no gene match. The CDR3 has 15 amino acids. Written as DNA, the CDR3 is TGTGCCAGTAGTAATAGCGGGGGAAGCACAGATACGCAGTATTTT. It codes for CASSNSGGSTDTQYF.

The rearrangement uses TRBV12-5 and TRBJ1-1; D ambiguous. This CDR3 spans 11 amino acids. CDR1 LGHNT and CDR2 FRNRAP come from the germline V gene. V lost 6 bases to trimming and J lost 1 base, with 3 bases between them. DNA of the CDR3: TGTGCTAGTGGGCGGAACACTGAAGCTTTCTTT. This translates into CASGRNTEAFF.

This clonotype turned up a few times. The junction and the germline gene differ at one end; a read error may be behind it. The rearrangement links TRBV27 to TRBJ2-7; D might be TRBD2 (6 bases). The CDR3 is 12 residues long. Germline CDR1 reads MNHEY; CDR2 reads SMNVEV (reference sequence). The CDR3 sequence: CASAQRAGRSFF. The CDR3 DNA is TGTGCCAGCGCCCAGAGAGCGGGCAGGAGCTTCTTC.

The chain employs TRBV7-2 and TRBJ2-7; D might be TRBD1 or TRBD2, each matching 6 bases. The length of the CDR3 is 15 residues. Trimming took 5 bases from V and 8 from J, leaving 22 bases between them. Germline lookup yields CDR1 SGHTA and CDR2 FQGNSA. The CDR3 nucleotides read TGTGCCAGCAGCCCAGCCTCGGGGGCGGGATGGAAGCAGTACTTC. This sequence encodes CASSPASGAGWKQYF.

The chain couples TRBV7-9 to TRBJ1-6, with D possibly TRBD1 on 5 matching bases. Trimming left V 1 base short and J 10 bases short, with 14 bases between. CDR3 length: 15 amino acids. CDR1 and CDR2 (germline): SEHNR, FQNEAQ (reference sequence). CDR3 sequence: CASSLGSGTVSPLHF. Here the CDR3 DNA reads TGTGCCAGCAGCTTAGGCTCCGGGACCGTCTCACCCCTCCACTTT.

This clonotype showed up many times. The J gene is TRBJ2-7, the V gene TRBV5-6; D is uncertain. V was shortened by 2 bases and J by 2 bases, with 11 bases between the two germline ends. From germline, CDR1 is SGHDT and CDR2 YYEEEE. The CDR3 has 14 amino acids. For the CDR3, the DNA is TGTGCCAGCAGCTTTCCAGGATCCACCTACGAGCAGTACTTC. Translating gives CASSFPGSTYEQYF.

The chain is built from TRBV14 and TRBJ1-3; TRBD1 agrees at 9 bases. V trimming: 3 bases; J trimming: 5 bases; junction bases outside the gene matches: 5. The CDR3 is 15 residues long. The germline V gene has CDR1 SGHDN and CDR2 FVKESK. The CDR3 region is CASSQRTGARNTIYF. The CDR3 DNA reads as TGTGCCAGCAGCCAGAGGACAGGGGCGCGAAACACCATATATTTT.

This clonotype was observed a handful of times. The chain uses TRBV7-9 and TRBJ2-7, with TRBD2 matching over 8 bases. TRBJ2-1 explains the end of the DNA better; the J call may be wrong. The CDR3 has 15 residues. CDR1 is SEHNR and CDR2 is FQNEAQ in the germline V gene (reference sequence). This CDR3 reads CASSSRGGVGNEQFF. The CDR3 bases are TGTGCCAGCAGCTCCCGGGGGGGCGTGGGCAATGAGCAGTTCTTC.

J is TRBJ2-3 and V is TRBV9; D assignment may be TRBD1 or TRBD2 (5 bases each). From germline, CDR1 is SGDLS and CDR2 YYNGEE. V lost 3 bases and J lost 2, with 16 bases in between. The CDR3 is 16 amino acids. The DNA for the CDR3 is TGTGCCAGCAGCGATCGAGGCAGGGACCCCACAGATACGCAGTATTTT. Residues: CASSDRGRDPTDTQYF.

A note on this clonotype: One end of the junction fails to match germline, which may point to a read error. V and J are TRBV10-3 and TRBJ1-1; D is uncertain. Germline lookup yields CDR1 ENHRY and CDR2 SYGVKD. This CDR3 is 12 amino acids long. In nucleotides, the CDR3 is TGTGCCATCAGCCTATCAGACACTGAAGCTTCCTTT. Translating it yields CAISLSDTEASF.

In its sample, this clonotype was seen many times. This chain links TRBV6-1 with TRBJ1-5; no firm D call. V was cut by 4 bases and J by 4 bases, with 17 bases left in between. The CDR3 extends over 16 amino acids. Germline V gives CDR1 MNHNS, CDR2 SASEGT. CDR3 sequence (DNA): TGTGCCAGCAGTGGAAGATGGCAAATGGATAATCAGCCCCAGCATTTT. Translating it yields CASSGRWQMDNQPQHF.